The rows below give T cell receptor beta chains drawn from one sample of a study of shared clonotypes between healthy human individuals. Repertoires were generated with immunoSEQ multiplex PCR, while TCRdb's copy carries only in-frame clones and drops some. The sample holds fewer than 1.6 million clones, approximately 98.5% seen once. Sequencing was carried out using naive CD4+ T cells sorted from blood. All receptors derive from a man aged 25 to 40 in good health. CDR3s include the opening cysteine and the closing phenylalanine or tryptophan. The order of the fields is CDR3 DNA, CDR3 protein, J gene, D gene, clone size, V gene. D genes are given only for firm matches. A row's size may be missing; if present it is once, few, many or a size class.

CDR3 DNA: TGTGCCAGCAGCGTAGGTAGAGGGGTCTACGAGCAGTACTTC
CDR3 protein: CASSVGRGVYEQYF
J gene: TRBJ2-7
D gene: -
clone size: -
V gene: TRBV9

CDR3 DNA: TGTGCCAGCAGTGGGTCAGGCTTCTCTCCTGAAGCTTTCTTT
CDR3 protein: CASSGSGFSPEAFF
J gene: TRBJ1-1
D gene: -
clone size: -
V gene: TRBV25-1

CDR3 DNA: TGTGCCAGCTCACTGGGACCCGATAACACTGAAGCTTTCTTT
CDR3 protein: CASSLGPDNTEAFF
J gene: TRBJ1-1
D gene: -
clone size: -
V gene: TRBV18

CDR3 DNA: TGCGCCAGCAGCCCAGGACTAGCGGGAGAGAATGAGCAGTTCTTC
CDR3 protein: CASSPGLAGENEQFF
J gene: TRBJ2-1
D gene: TRBD2
clone size: once
V gene: TRBV5-1

CDR3 DNA: TGTGCCAGCAGCTTAAATCGGGCAGATACGCAGTATTTT
CDR3 protein: CASSLNRADTQYF
J gene: TRBJ2-3
D gene: -
clone size: -
V gene: TRBV11-3

CDR3 DNA: TGCGCCAGCAGTTCTCGCATTAGACTAGGGACCCCAGAGACCCAGTACTTC
CDR3 protein: CASSSRIRLGTPETQYF
J gene: TRBJ2-5
D gene: -
clone size: -
V gene: TRBV10-2

CDR3 DNA: TGTGCCAGCAGCGTAGATGATAGCTACCAAGAGACCCAGTACTTC
CDR3 protein: CASSVDDSYQETQYF
J gene: TRBJ2-5
D gene: -
clone size: -
V gene: TRBV9

CDR3 DNA: TGTGCCAGCTCATTATCCGGGACAGTTCTTTACAATGAGCAGTTCTTC
CDR3 protein: CASSLSGTVLYNEQFF
J gene: TRBJ2-1
D gene: TRBD1
clone size: once
V gene: TRBV18

CDR3 DNA: TGTGCCAGCTCTATTGACAGACAAGAGACCCAGTACTTC
CDR3 protein: CASSIDRQETQYF
J gene: TRBJ2-5
D gene: -
clone size: -
V gene: TRBV18

CDR3 DNA: TGCGCCAGCAGTAAGCGGGAGACTAGCACAGATACGCAGTATTTT
CDR3 protein: CASSKRETSTDTQYF
J gene: TRBJ2-3
D gene: TRBD2
clone size: -
V gene: TRBV10-2

CDR3 DNA: TGTGCTAGTGGTTTGCGGGGAGGCGGGGAGCTGTTTTTT
CDR3 protein: CASGLRGGGELFF
J gene: TRBJ2-2
D gene: -
clone size: -
V gene: TRBV12-5

CDR3 DNA: TGTGCCAGTAGTATAGTAGCTAGCGGGAGGGCCCTCGAGCAGTTCTTC
CDR3 protein: CASSIVASGRALEQFF
J gene: TRBJ2-1
D gene: TRBD2
clone size: -
V gene: TRBV19

CDR3 DNA: TGTGCCAGCAGTTACCTGACAGGGGGGGCCAAAAACATTCAGTACTTC
CDR3 protein: CASSYLTGGAKNIQYF
J gene: TRBJ2-4
D gene: TRBD1
clone size: -
V gene: TRBV6-5

CDR3 DNA: TGCGCCAGCAGCTTGGTGCCTGGTTCCACAGATACGCAGTATTTT
CDR3 protein: CASSLVPGSTDTQYF
J gene: TRBJ2-3
D gene: -
clone size: -
V gene: TRBV5-1

CDR3 DNA: TGTGCCAGCTCGCCACGGATGGGACAGCGAACAGTTGGCTACACCTTC
CDR3 protein: CASSPRMGQRTVGYTF
J gene: TRBJ1-2
D gene: TRBD1
clone size: once
V gene: TRBV18

CDR3 DNA: TGTGCCAGCAGCTATAACTCCTTCCCCACTGGAAACACCATATATTTT
CDR3 protein: CASSYNSFPTGNTIYF
J gene: TRBJ1-3
D gene: -
clone size: -
V gene: TRBV7-9

CDR3 DNA: TGTGCCAGCAGTGAAATGTCCGTACGTAACTATGGCTACACCTTC
CDR3 protein: CASSEMSVRNYGYTF
J gene: TRBJ1-2
D gene: -
clone size: -
V gene: TRBV2

CDR3 DNA: TGTGCCAGCAGTTATATGAGGGAGGGGGAAGATACGCAGTATTTT
CDR3 protein: CASSYMREGEDTQYF
J gene: TRBJ2-3
D gene: -
clone size: -
V gene: TRBV6-6

CDR3 DNA: TGTGCCAGCAGCGCTAGCGGGAGGGCAGATACGCAGTATTTT
CDR3 protein: CASSASGRADTQYF
J gene: TRBJ2-3
D gene: TRBD2
clone size: -
V gene: TRBV5-4

CDR3 DNA: TGCAGCCCGGGTTTCGAGCAGTACTTC
CDR3 protein: CSPGFEQYF
J gene: TRBJ2-7
D gene: -
clone size: -
V gene: TRBV29-1

CDR3 DNA: TGTGCCAGCCACCTACAGGGAAATTCGTATCAGCCCCAGCATTTT
CDR3 protein: CASHLQGNSYQPQHF
J gene: TRBJ1-5
D gene: -
clone size: -
V gene: TRBV19

CDR3 DNA: TGTGCCAGCTCACCAGGGACTTCCTCGGATACGCAGTATTTT
CDR3 protein: CASSPGTSSDTQYF
J gene: TRBJ2-3
D gene: -
clone size: -
V gene: TRBV18

CDR3 DNA: TGCGCCAGCAGCCAAGCCCTAGGACAGGGAGGTCGTATGCATGGCTACACCTTC
CDR3 protein: CASSQALGQGGRMHGYTF
J gene: TRBJ1-2
D gene: TRBD1
clone size: -
V gene: TRBV4-1

CDR3 DNA: TGTGCCAGCAGTGACCTGAGAGGGGAGCTGTTTTTT
CDR3 protein: CASSDLRGELFF
J gene: TRBJ2-2
D gene: -
clone size: -
V gene: TRBV25-1

CDR3 DNA: TGTGCCAGCAGCGCTAGAGCAGCGGGCCTCTACCATGAGCAGTTCTTC
CDR3 protein: CASSARAAGLYHEQFF
J gene: TRBJ2-1
D gene: -
clone size: -
V gene: TRBV9

CDR3 DNA: TGTGCCAGCTCGCCTAAACAAGGGGCTTACGAGCAGTACTTC
CDR3 protein: CASSPKQGAYEQYF
J gene: TRBJ2-7
D gene: -
clone size: -
V gene: TRBV18

CDR3 DNA: TGTGCCAGCCTAAGGACTGCCACTAGCTCCTACGAGCAGTACTTC
CDR3 protein: CASLRTATSSYEQYF
J gene: TRBJ2-7
D gene: -
clone size: once
V gene: TRBV6-1

CDR3 DNA: TGTGCCAGCAGTTACTCGCGGGGCCTAAGCGAGCAGTACTTC
CDR3 protein: CASSYSRGLSEQYF
J gene: TRBJ2-7
D gene: -
clone size: -
V gene: TRBV6-9

CDR3 DNA: TGTGCCAGCAGTGGGGGCGGGGTAGCGGGAGTGGACGAGCAGTACTTC
CDR3 protein: CASSGGGVAGVDEQYF
J gene: TRBJ2-7
D gene: TRBD2
clone size: -
V gene: TRBV25-1

CDR3 DNA: TGTGCCAGCAGTTTGGGCGGGAGGGCGAATTATGCAGATACGCAGTATTTT
CDR3 protein: CASSLGGRANYADTQYF
J gene: TRBJ2-3
D gene: TRBD2
clone size: -
V gene: TRBV28

CDR3 DNA: TGTGCCAGTAGTGCGGGAGGTATGCGCCATGAGCAGTTCTTC
CDR3 protein: CASSAGGMRHEQFF
J gene: TRBJ2-1
D gene: TRBD2
clone size: -
V gene: TRBV19

CDR3 DNA: TGTGCCAGCAGCCTTGGCGGAAAGCGGGAGGGTGGCGAGCAGTACTTC
CDR3 protein: CASSLGGKREGGEQYF
J gene: TRBJ2-7
D gene: TRBD2
clone size: -
V gene: TRBV7-8

CDR3 DNA: TGCGCCAGCAGTGAGTCCGGGTTGGGCAATGAGCAGTTCTTC
CDR3 protein: CASSESGLGNEQFF
J gene: TRBJ2-1
D gene: -
clone size: -
V gene: TRBV10-1

CDR3 DNA: TGCAGCGTTGAGTCCGGGGGCGAAAAACTGTTTTTT
CDR3 protein: CSVESGGEKLFF
J gene: TRBJ1-4
D gene: -
clone size: -
V gene: TRBV29-1

CDR3 DNA: TGTGCCAGCAGATCAGGCCCTGGCTACACCTTC
CDR3 protein: CASRSGPGYTF
J gene: TRBJ1-2
D gene: -
clone size: -
V gene: TRBV6-6

CDR3 DNA: TGTGCCAGCTCACCTACAGACACAGATACGCAGTATTTT
CDR3 protein: CASSPTDTDTQYF
J gene: TRBJ2-3
D gene: -
clone size: -
V gene: TRBV18

CDR3 DNA: TGTGCCAGCAGCTTAGTGCCGGGGCCCTCTGGAAACACCATATATTTT
CDR3 protein: CASSLVPGPSGNTIYF
J gene: TRBJ1-3
D gene: -
clone size: -
V gene: TRBV11-2

CDR3 DNA: TGTGCCTGGAGTGCGGGGACTAGCGGGAGGAGCTCCTACAATGAGCAGTTCTTC
CDR3 protein: CAWSAGTSGRSSYNEQFF
J gene: TRBJ2-1
D gene: TRBD2
clone size: -
V gene: TRBV30

CDR3 DNA: TGTGCCATCAGTGAGGGCGAGGGGGAGTCGTTCTTC
CDR3 protein: CAISEGEGESFF
J gene: TRBJ2-1
D gene: -
clone size: -
V gene: TRBV10-3